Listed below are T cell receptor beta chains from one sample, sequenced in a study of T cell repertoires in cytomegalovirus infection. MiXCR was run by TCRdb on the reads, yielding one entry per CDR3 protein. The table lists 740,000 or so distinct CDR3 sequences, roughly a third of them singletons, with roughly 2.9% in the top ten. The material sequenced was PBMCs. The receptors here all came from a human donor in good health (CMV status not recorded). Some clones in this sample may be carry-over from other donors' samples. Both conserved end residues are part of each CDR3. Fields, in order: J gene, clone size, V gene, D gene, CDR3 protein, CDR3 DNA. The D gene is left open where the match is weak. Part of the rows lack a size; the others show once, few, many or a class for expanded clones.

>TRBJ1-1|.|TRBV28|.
CATEGTVPDTEAFF
TGTGCCACGGAGGGGACCGTTCCGGACACTGAAGCTTTCTTT
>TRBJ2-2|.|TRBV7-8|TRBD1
CASSAGGPRDTGELFF
TGTGCCAGCAGCGCAGGGGGACCTCGGGACACCGGGGAGCTGTTTTTT
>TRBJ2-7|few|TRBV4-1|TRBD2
CASSQDTSGGSSYEQYF
TGCGCCAGCAGCCAAGATACCAGCGGGGGGTCCTCCTACGAGCAGTACTTC
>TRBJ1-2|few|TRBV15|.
CATSPRNSANYGYTF
TGTGCCACCAGCCCTAGAAACAGCGCTAACTATGGCTACACCTTC
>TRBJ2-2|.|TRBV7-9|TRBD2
CAISTLLAGELAGELFF
TGTGCCATCAGCACCCTACTAGCGGGAGAACTCGCCGGGGAGCTGTTTTTT
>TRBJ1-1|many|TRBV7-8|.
CASSYGRTEAFF
TGTGCCAGCAGCTATGGACGGACTGAAGCTTTCTTT
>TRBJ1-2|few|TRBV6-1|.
CASSERTIGDLFYGYTF
TGTGCCAGCAGTGAAAGGACGATCGGGGACTTGTTCTATGGCTACACCTTC
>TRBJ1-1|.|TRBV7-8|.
CASSRNQITEAFF
TGTGCCAGCAGCCGGAACCAGATCACTGAAGCTTTCTTT
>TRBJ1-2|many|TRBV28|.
CASSPHRDWNYGYTF
TGTGCCAGCAGTCCCCATAGAGATTGGAACTATGGCTACACCTTC
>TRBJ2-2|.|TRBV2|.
CASSEAGERGGTGELFF
TGTGCCAGCAGTGAAGCTGGGGAACGCGGAGGAACCGGGGAGCTGTTTTTT
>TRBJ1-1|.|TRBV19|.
CASKRLREPPEAFF
TGTGCCAGTAAGAGACTCCGGGAACCCCCTGAAGCTTTCTTT
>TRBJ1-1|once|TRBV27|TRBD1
CASRRQGVINTEAFF
TGTGCCAGCAGGAGACAGGGAGTAATTAACACTGAAGCTTTCTTT
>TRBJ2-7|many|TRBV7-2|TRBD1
CASSRGQGPYEQYF
TGTGCCAGCAGCCGAGGACAGGGCCCCTACGAGCAGTACTTC
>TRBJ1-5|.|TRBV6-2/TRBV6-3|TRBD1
CASSYDRGLGGPQHF
TGTGCCAGCAGTTACGACAGGGGGTTAGGAGGGCCCCAGCATTTT
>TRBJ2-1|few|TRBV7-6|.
CASSLGSENEQFF
TGTGCTAGCAGCTTAGGGTCGGAGAATGAGCAGTTCTTC
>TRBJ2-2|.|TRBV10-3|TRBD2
CAIQNPGLAGHTGELFF
TGTGCCATTCAAAATCCGGGACTAGCGGGGCACACCGGGGAGCTGTTTTTT
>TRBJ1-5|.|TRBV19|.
CASSKRRDYSNQPQHF
TGTGCCAGTAGTAAGCGTCGGGACTATAGCAATCAGCCCCAGCATTTT
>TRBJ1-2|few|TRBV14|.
CASKRNGLGYGYTF
TGTGCCAGCAAAAGGAACGGATTGGGCTATGGCTACACCTTC
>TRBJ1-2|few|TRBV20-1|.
CSALADPSYGYTF
TGCAGTGCTCTAGCAGACCCGAGCTATGGCTACACCTTC
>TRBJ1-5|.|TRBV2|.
CASVGDSNQPQHF
TGTGCCAGCGTCGGGGATAGCAATCAGCCCCAGCATTTT
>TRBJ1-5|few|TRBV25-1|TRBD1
CASSEEGADNQPQHF
TGTGCCAGCAGTGAAGAGGGGGCAGACAATCAGCCCCAGCATTTT
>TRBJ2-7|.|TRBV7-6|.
CASVPGSAYEQYF
TGTGCCAGCGTTCCCGGGAGCGCCTACGAGCAGTACTTC
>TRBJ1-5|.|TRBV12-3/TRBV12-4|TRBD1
CASRGQGTLNQPQHF
TGTGCCAGCAGGGGACAGGGAACGTTGAATCAGCCCCAGCATTTT
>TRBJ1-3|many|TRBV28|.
CASGVGRYSGNTIYF
TGTGCCAGCGGGGTCGGACGGTACTCTGGAAACACCATATATTTT
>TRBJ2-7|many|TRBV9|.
CASSVSPTVAYEQYF
TGTGCCAGCAGCGTCTCACCGACAGTGGCCTACGAGCAGTACTTC
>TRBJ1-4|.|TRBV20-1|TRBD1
CSARDLRGAGTGLRNYEKLFF
TGCAGTGCTAGAGATCTAAGGGGGGCCGGGACAGGGTTGCGAAATTATGAAAAACTGTTTTTT
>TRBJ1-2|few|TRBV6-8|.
CASREEVGYGYTF
TGTGCCTCCAGGGAGGAAGTGGGCTATGGCTACACCTTC
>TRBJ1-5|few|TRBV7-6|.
CASSRNGGNQPQHF
TGTGCCAGCAGCCGAAACGGGGGCAATCAGCCCCAGCATTTT
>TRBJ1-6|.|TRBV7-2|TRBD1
CASSMGQAIDSHRNF
TGTGCCAGCAGCATGGGACAGGCCATAGATTCACACCGCAACTTT
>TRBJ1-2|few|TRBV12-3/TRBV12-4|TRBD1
CASRRQGEGDGYTF
TGTGCCAGCAGACGACAGGGGGAAGGGGATGGCTACACCTTC
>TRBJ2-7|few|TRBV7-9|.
CASSFGDRESYEQYF
TGTGCCAGCAGCTTTGGGGATCGGGAATCCTACGAGCAGTACTTC
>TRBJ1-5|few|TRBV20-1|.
CSAPRRGPGGNQPQHF
TGCAGTGCTCCCCGCAGAGGGCCTGGAGGCAATCAGCCCCAGCATTTT
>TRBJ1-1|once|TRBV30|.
CAWSLPGRVNTEAFF
TGTGCCTGGAGTTTACCTGGTCGCGTGAACACTGAAGCTTTCTTT
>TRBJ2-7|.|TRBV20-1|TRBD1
CSASRDRSYEQYF
TGCAGTGCTAGCCGGGACAGGTCCTACGAGCAGTACTTC
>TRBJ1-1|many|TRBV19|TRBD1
CASSILVGQGATEAFF
TGTGCCAGTAGTATTTTGGTGGGACAGGGAGCCACTGAAGCTTTCTTT
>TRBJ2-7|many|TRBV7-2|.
CASSLGGSGSYTYEQYF
TGTGCCAGCAGCTTAGGGGGTTCCGGGAGTTATACCTACGAGCAGTACTTC
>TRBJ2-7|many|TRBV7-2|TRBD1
CASSLGQGGSYEQYF
TGTGCCAGCAGCTTAGGACAGGGTGGGTCCTACGAGCAGTACTTC
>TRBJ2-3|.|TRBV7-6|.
CASSLAGPSATQYF
TGTGCTAGCAGCTTAGCAGGTCCATCAGCTACGCAGTATTTT
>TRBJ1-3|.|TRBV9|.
CASSVAADVYSGNTIYF
TGTGCCAGCAGCGTAGCAGCGGACGTGTACTCTGGAAACACCATATATTTT